Reported below is one T cell receptor (beta chain). Its matching antigen is unknown. This record belongs to a study of cytomegalovirus exposure and HLA in healthy donors. Study results and caveats: A highly shared variant cluster was judged a likely technical artifact. It emerged from a later analysis that several of the most significant clusters appeared to be linked to common viral pathogens.

PCR employed 60 Vbeta and 13 Jbeta primers. Measured with immunoSEQ multiplex PCR; TCRdb has only the in-frame clones, and not every one. The table shows about 150,000 clones, with roughly three quarters occurring only once. In germline, CDR1 is ENHRY, CDR2 SYGVKD. This CDR3 is built from 13 residues. V shed 6 bases and J shed 8 bases, with 16 bases lying between them. Input material: PBMCs. This chain links TRBV10-3 with TRBJ1-2; D may be TRBD1 (6 bases). This receptor was obtained from a man aged 25-40 years in good health and CMV-seronegative. CDR3 in amino acids: CAIRDEGEQGYTF. As DNA, the CDR3 is TGTGCCATCAGGGACGAGGGGGAGCAGGGCTACACCTTC.